The 15 T cell receptor beta chains listed next were all sequenced from one sample in a study of T-cell reconstitution after alpha-beta-depleted transplantation in children. Unique molecular identifiers were built into the TCRbeta library. A single record per CDR3 protein comes from TCRdb applying MiXCR to the PCR reads. Of roughly 110,000 distinct CDR3 sequences in the sample, approximately 10% were seen once. The sample consisted of PBMCs, taken before TCRalphabeta/CD19-depleted stem cell transplant. These receptors were taken from a boy between 2 and 10 years old with acute lymphoblastic leukemia, due to receive a stem cell transplant.

J is TRBJ2-3 and V is TRBV2; no clear D. There are 15 residues in the CDR3. Germline CDR1 reads SNHLY; CDR2 reads FYNNEI. V lost 2 bases, J lost 2 bases, and 11 bases lay in between. The CDR3 DNA is TGTGCCAGCAGTGAATCAGAGCAGACCACAGATACGCAGTATTTT. Protein sequence: CASSESEQTTDTQYF.

This sequence joins TRBV2 and TRBJ1-2, with D unresolved. Germline V gene data show CDR1 as SNHLY and CDR2 as FYNNEI. Trimming cost V 6 bases and J 1 base, with 15 bases left between them. This CDR3 region has 15 residues. This CDR3 reads CASREDGIDNYGYTF. In DNA, the CDR3 is TGTGCCAGCAGAGAGGACGGGATTGATAACTATGGCTACACCTTC. Variable domain in full (rest from reference TRBV2 and TRBJ1-2): EPEVTQTPSHQVTQMGQEVILRCVPISNHLYFYWYRQILGQKVEFLVSFYNNEISEKSEIFDDQFSVERPDGSNFTLKIRSTKLEDSAMYFCASREDGIDNYGYTFGSGTRLTVV.

The CDR3 sequence is CASSLGDYGDEQFF. CDR3 nucleotides: TGTGCCAGCAGTTTGGGGGACTACGGCGATGAGCAGTTCTTC. The chain employs TRBV12-3 or TRBV12-4 and TRBJ2-1; the match to TRBD2 covers 7 bases. The CDR3 is 14 residues long. With V trimmed by 3 bases and J by 8 bases, 7 bases remained unmatched.

This chain connects TRBV29-1 to TRBJ2-1; D uncertain. CDR1 and CDR2 (germline): SQVTM, ANQGSEA. V shed 0 bases and J shed 0 bases, with 9 bases lying between them. CDR3 size: 15 residues. CDR3 nucleotide sequence: TGCAGCGTTGAAGATCCCAGGAGCTCCTACAATGAGCAGTTCTTC. Encoded protein: CSVEDPRSSYNEQFF.

This clonotype was counted ten times or more. This chain uses TRBV5-1 with TRBJ2-1, with D unresolved. The germline V and J ends were trimmed by 0 bases and 0 bases, with 7 bases remaining between them. Germline V lookup: CDR1 SGHRS, CDR2 YFSETQ. This CDR3 has 15 amino acids. The CDR3 loop reads CASSLDATSYNEQFF. In DNA form, the CDR3 reads TGCGCCAGCAGCTTGGATGCAACCTCCTACAATGAGCAGTTCTTC.

This clonotype occurred a few times. The chain joins TRBV6-1 to TRBJ1-1; possibly TRBD1 for D (5 bases). V was clipped by 2 bases and J by 5 bases, with 12 bases between them. CDR1 and CDR2 (germline): MNHNS, SASEGT. The CDR3 is made up of 14 amino acids. The DNA of the CDR3 is TGTGCCAGCAGTGAACTTCAGGGTTGGACTGAAGCTTTCTTT. It is translated as CASSELQGWTEAFF.

On this clonotype itself: This may be a read error, as it is one base from a much larger clone. The gene calls are TRBV20-1 and TRBJ2-7; 9 nucleotides line up with TRBD2. The CDR3 contains 16 residues. J lost 6 bases, V lost 4 bases, and 16 bases had no gene match. Germline V gene lookup returns CDR1 DFQATT and CDR2 SNEGSKA (reference sequence). CDR3 sequence (DNA): TGCAGTGCTATGGGAATTAGCGGGAGCTTAAATCTCGAGCAGTACTTC. Amino acid sequence: CSAMGISGSLNLEQYF.

This clonotype was counted between two and nine times. V usage is TRBV4-1 and J usage is TRBJ2-5, with TRBD2 matching 12 bases. Germline loops: CDR1 MGHRA, CDR2 YSYEKL. J lost 5 bases, V lost 2 bases, and 9 bases had no gene match. CDR3 length: 17 amino acids. DNA for the CDR3: TGCGCCAGCAGCCAACTACCGACTAGCGGGAGCGGGGAGACCCAGTACTTC. As protein: CASSQLPTSGSGETQYF.

V usage is TRBV4-1 and J usage is TRBJ2-1; TRBD1 matches 7 bases. Germline V gives CDR1 MGHRA, CDR2 YSYEKL. The V segment lost 1 base and the J segment 5 bases; nucleotides outside the gene matches: 11. The CDR3 runs to 17 residues. CDR3 DNA sequence: TGCGCCAGCAGCCAAGGCCACAGGGGATCTCCTCACAATGAGCAGTTCTTC. Translated, it gives CASSQGHRGSPHNEQFF.

The chain recombines TRBV15 with TRBJ2-1; possibly TRBD2 for D (5 bases). The CDR3 totals 15 residues. The V gene lost 0 bases and the J gene lost 1 base, with 7 bases spanning the gap. The V gene's germline CDR1 is LNHNV and CDR2 YYDKDF (reference sequence). CDR3 loop: CATSRDRGSYNEQFF. The CDR3 coding sequence is TGTGCCACCAGCAGAGATCGGGGATCCTACAATGAGCAGTTCTTC.

The chain recombines TRBV29-1 with TRBJ2-3, with D unclear. This CDR3 spans 16 amino acids. Trimming took off 1 base at V and 2 bases at J, with 16 bases between the two ends. Germline CDR1 SQVTM, CDR2 ANQGSEA. The CDR3 nucleotides are TGCAGCGTTGAAGCCGCGGTGAGGCCGTTCACAGATACGCAGTATTTT. Its protein is CSVEAAVRPFTDTQYF.

This clonotype occurred a few times. The J gene is TRBJ2-7, the V gene TRBV6-5; 8 bases are shared with TRBD1. After removal of 0 bases from V and 7 bases from J, the junction contained 8 bases not matched to a gene. This CDR3 has 15 residues. Per the germline V gene, CDR1 is MNHEY and CDR2 is SVGAGI. CDR3 sequence (DNA): TGTGCCAGCAGTTACTCGTTTGGACAGGGTTATGAGCAGTACTTC. It specifies CASSYSFGQGYEQYF.

This clonotype was counted a few times. The V gene is TRBV20-1, the J gene TRBJ1-3, with a tentative D call TRBD1 (5 bases). Germline lookup yields CDR1 DFQATT and CDR2 SNEGSKA (reference sequence). The CDR3 is 17 residues long. Trimming pared 3 bases from V and 0 bases from J, leaving 18 bases between. Written as DNA, the CDR3 is TGCAGTGCTAGGCCAAACTGGGACGGCCGCTCTGGAAACACCATATATTTT. It specifies CSARPNWDGRSGNTIYF.

This clonotype was detected many times. The chain uses TRBV6-1 and TRBJ2-3; 11 nucleotides align to TRBD1. The V gene's germline CDR1 is MNHNS and CDR2 SASEGT. The CDR3 runs 14 residues. V lost 8 bases to trimming and J lost 3 bases; unmatched junction nucleotides: 4. Here the CDR3 reads CASSGQGATDTQYF. The CDR3 DNA sequence: TGTGCCAGCTCCGGACAGGGGGCAACAGATACGCAGTATTTT.

The chain employs TRBV5-6 and TRBJ2-7; D gene unclear. Per the germline V gene, CDR1 is SGHDT and CDR2 is YYEEEE. V was shortened by 1 base and J by 2 bases, with 13 bases between the two germline ends. The CDR3 is made up of 15 amino acids. CDR3 in amino acids: CASSLYQVKPYEQYF. In DNA, the CDR3 is TGTGCCAGCAGCTTGTACCAGGTAAAGCCCTACGAGCAGTACTTC.